The 28 T cell receptor beta chains given below trace back to one sample, sequenced in a study of blood T cell repertoires in COVID-19. Using immunoSEQ multiplex PCR, the repertoire was profiled, and TCRdb retains in-frame clones only, with some absent. Here the sample spans fewer than 90,000 clones, approximately 75% being singletons. The sample comprised peripheral blood. These receptors all stem from a woman aged 50 to 65 with acute or convalescent COVID-19.

The chain couples TRBV6-2 or TRBV6-3 to TRBJ1-5, with unresolved D. This CDR3 contains 14 residues. Germline assignment: CDR1 MNHEY and CDR2 SVGEGT. Trimming pared 5 bases from V and 1 base from J, leaving 9 bases between. The chain's CDR3 is CASSLERSNQPQHF. The CDR3 coding sequence is TGTGCCAGCAGTCTCGAGCGCAGCAATCAGCCCCAGCATTTT.

The chain has TRBV19 and TRBJ2-3; 10 bases are shared with TRBD1. V was clipped by 1 base and J by 3 bases; unmatched bases: 1. Germline CDR1 and CDR2: LNHDA and SQIVND (reference sequence). The CDR3 is made up of 15 amino acids. The CDR3 loop is CASSIGGQGTDTQYF. The CDR3 DNA follows: TGTGCCAGTAGTATAGGGGGACAGGGGACAGATACGCAGTATTTT.

The chain links TRBV16 to TRBJ1-2, with D perhaps matching TRBD1 (5 bases). With 4 bases removed from V and 2 bases from J, the gap between germline ends came to 11 bases. The CDR3 consists of 14 residues. Germline values: CDR1 KGHSY, CDR2 FQNENV. This chain's CDR3 is CASSRLTENYGYTF. CDR3 bases: TGTGCCAGCAGCCGCTTGACAGAAAACTATGGCTACACCTTC.

The rearrangement uses TRBV10-3 and TRBJ1-5, with 10 bases aligning to TRBD1. Germline V gene sequence: CDR1 ENHRY, CDR2 SYGVKD. The CDR3 is 15 amino acids. J was trimmed by 1 base and V by 4 bases; bases with no gene match: 1. The CDR3 here is CAISAGQGSNQPQHF. The CDR3 DNA reads as TGTGCCATCAGTGCGGGACAGGGGAGCAATCAGCCCCAGCATTTT.

This clone has only a few counts. The chain employs TRBV10-3 and TRBJ2-2; TRBD1 matches at 7 bases. Germline V gene lookup returns CDR1 ENHRY and CDR2 SYGVKD. The CDR3 is 13 amino acids. Trimming removed 6 bases from V and 6 bases from J; junction bases left unmatched: 4. This CDR3 is CAIRTGRSGELFF. CDR3 in DNA: TGTGCCATCAGGACAGGGCGATCCGGGGAGCTGTTTTTT.

The chain links TRBV4-1 to TRBJ2-1, with 8 bases aligning to TRBD1. V lost 4 bases to trimming and J lost 0 bases; unmatched junction nucleotides: 8. Germline-derived CDR1 and CDR2 are MGHRA and YSYEKL. The CDR3 covers 17 residues. CDR3 in DNA: TGCGCCAGCAGCCGGGCGGGACAGGCTAGCTCCTACAATGAGCAGTTCTTC. This translates into CASSRAGQASSYNEQFF.

This chain joins TRBV7-8 and TRBJ1-6; 9 nucleotides agree with TRBD1. The junction had 3 bases not matched to a gene; V was cut back by 4 bases and J by 8 bases. Germline V CDR1 and CDR2: SGHVS, FQNEAQ. CDR3 length: 14 residues. CDR3: CASSSTGGDSPLHF. CDR3 nucleotide sequence: TGTGCCAGCAGCTCGACAGGGGGGGATTCACCCCTCCACTTT.

This clone was observed once. The chain joins TRBV18 to TRBJ2-2, with TRBD2 identical over 8 bases. This CDR3 has 15 residues. V trimming: 2 bases; J trimming: 5 bases; junction bases outside the gene matches: 4. Germline values: CDR1 KGHSH, CDR2 LQKENI. CDR3 sequence: CASSPTAGVTGELFF. For the CDR3, the DNA is TGTGCCAGCTCACCAACAGCGGGGGTAACCGGGGAGCTGTTTTTT.

The chain recombines TRBV9 with TRBJ2-6; 8 bases align to TRBD1. J lost 5 bases, V lost 0 bases, and 1 base had no gene match. CDR3 length: 15 amino acids. Germline V gene lookup returns CDR1 SGDLS and CDR2 YYNGEE. CDR3 in amino acids: CASSVGQGRANVLTF. In DNA form, the CDR3 reads TGTGCCAGCAGCGTAGGACAGGGGAGGGCCAACGTCCTGACTTTC.

The chain couples TRBV4-2 to TRBJ2-1; 8 nucleotides match TRBD2. The CDR3 consists of 17 residues. The V segment lost 1 base and the J segment 10 bases; nucleotides outside the gene matches: 15. The germline V gene encodes CDR1 LGHNA and CDR2 YNFKEQ. CDR3 sequence reads: CASSQGAAGGPSREQFF. Written as DNA, the CDR3 is TGTGCCAGCAGCCAAGGAGCCGCGGGGGGCCCCTCTCGAGAGCAGTTCTTC.

J is TRBJ2-5 and V is TRBV24-1; 9 bases fit TRBD1. The CDR3 consists of 15 residues. The ends lost 2 bases at V and 5 bases at J; junction bases unmatched: 5. Germline-derived CDR1 and CDR2 are KGHDR and SFDVKD. The CDR3 sequence: CATSDSGTGSETQYF. In DNA form, the CDR3 reads TGTGCCACCAGTGATTCCGGGACAGGGTCGGAGACCCAGTACTTC.

The CDR3, as DNA: TGCGCCAGCAGCTTGGGACAGGGGGACACCGGGGAGCTGTTTTTT. As protein: CASSLGQGDTGELFF. The V call is TRBV5-1, the J call TRBJ2-2, with 9 bases matching TRBD1. This CDR3 has 15 amino acids. Germline loops: CDR1 SGHRS, CDR2 YFSETQ. V was pared by 0 bases and J by 3 bases, with 0 bases of the junction left unmatched.

V is TRBV7-2 and J is TRBJ1-1; D not resolved. V was shortened by 1 base and J by 7 bases, with 10 bases between the two germline ends. CDR3 size: 13 residues. Looked up from germline, CDR1 is SGHTA and CDR2 is FQGNSA. This chain's CDR3 is CASSLGGVGEAFF. The CDR3 DNA is TGTGCCAGCAGCTTAGGAGGTGTTGGTGAAGCTTTCTTT. Variable domain in full (rest from reference TRBV7-2 and TRBJ1-1): GAGVSQSPSNKVTEKGKDVELRCDPISGHTALYWYRQSLGQGLEFLIYFQGNSAPDKSGLPSDRFSAERTGGSVSTLTIQRTQQEDSAVYLCASSLGGVGEAFFGQGTRLTVV.

The CDR3 DNA reads as TGTGCCAGCTCCGAAGGGGGGGCAAGGTACGAGCAGTACTTC. It specifies CASSEGGARYEQYF. The genes are TRBV28 and TRBJ2-7; D possibly corresponds to TRBD2 (7 bases). Trimming cost V 8 bases and J 4 bases, with 18 bases left between them. This CDR3 contains 14 residues. CDR1 MDHEN and CDR2 SYDVKM come from the germline V gene.

The J gene is TRBJ1-2, the V gene TRBV9; 11 bases align to TRBD1. The CDR3 contains 15 residues. The V gene's germline CDR1 is SGDLS and CDR2 YYNGEE. Unmatched junction bases numbered 7, after V lost 3 bases and J lost 6 bases. The DNA of the CDR3 is TGTGCCAGCAGCGCCCTCGGGACAGGGGGGCATGGCTACACCTTC. Its protein is CASSALGTGGHGYTF.

This clone was observed a handful of times. The V call is TRBV11-3, the J call TRBJ2-3; possible D gene TRBD2, 5 bases. Trimming pared 5 bases from V and 4 bases from J, leaving 16 bases between. Germline V gives CDR1 SGHNT, CDR2 YENEEA. CDR3 length: 15 residues. The CDR3 DNA follows: TGTGCCAGCAGCCTGGACCAAGCCGGGGCAGATACGCAGTATTTT. Protein: CASSLDQAGADTQYF.

This chain's CDR3 is CASSSSVNTEAFF. As DNA, the CDR3 is TGTGCCAGCAGTTCATCAGTGAACACTGAAGCTTTCTTT. The chain couples TRBV28 to TRBJ1-1; D is unclear. In germline, CDR1 is MDHEN, CDR2 SYDVKM. This CDR3 region has 13 residues. With 4 bases removed from V and 0 bases from J, the gap between germline ends came to 6 bases.

The chain is built from TRBV13 and TRBJ1-1, with 11 bases matching TRBD1. Germline CDR1 and CDR2: PRHDT and FYEKMQ (reference sequence). This CDR3 has 15 residues. The J segment lost 4 bases and the V segment lost 1 base, leaving 2 bases of the junction unmatched. The CDR3 loop is CASSLEGTGGTEAFF. The DNA for the CDR3 is TGTGCCAGCAGCTTAGAGGGGACAGGGGGCACTGAAGCTTTCTTT.

The V and J genes are TRBV3-1 (or the pseudogene TRBV3-2) and TRBJ1-2, with D perhaps matching TRBD1 (6 bases). V lost 2 bases and J 8 bases, leaving 9 bases between the germline ends. The CDR3 runs to 12 residues. CDR1 and CDR2 from the germline V gene are LGHDT and YNNKEL (reference sequence). CDR3 DNA sequence: TGTGCCAGCAGCCAAACAGGGAGCGGCTACACCTTC. Translated: CASSQTGSGYTF.

The chain carries TRBV30 and TRBJ2-4; TRBD1 matches 11 bases. Losses at the gene ends were 4 bases for V and 6 bases for J; bases not matched to a gene: 5. The V gene's germline CDR1 is GTSNPN and CDR2 SVGIG (reference sequence). This CDR3 is 14 amino acids long. CDR3 amino acids: CAWNVGTGGNIQYF. For the CDR3, the DNA is TGTGCCTGGAACGTAGGGACAGGGGGAAACATTCAGTACTTC. Drawing the rest from reference TRBV30 and TRBJ2-4, the complete variable domain is SQTIHQWPATLVQPVGSPLSLECTVEGTSNPNLYWYRQAAGRGLQLLFYSVGIGQISSEVPQNLSASRPQDRQFILSSKKLLLSDSGFYLCAWNVGTGGNIQYFGAGTRLSVL.

The rearrangement links TRBV6-6 to TRBJ2-1, with TRBD2 matching over 7 bases. Trimming cost V 2 bases and J 16 bases; bases outside gene matches: 8. CDR3 length equals 12 residues. Germline V CDR1 and CDR2: MNHNY, SVGAGI (reference sequence). The chain's CDR3 is CASSYGGGRFFF. CDR3 bases: TGTGCCAGCAGTTACGGCGGGGGACGATTCTTCTTC.

CDR3 protein: CASRGEGQFVEQYF. CDR3 nucleotide sequence: TGTGCCAGCAGAGGGGAAGGACAGTTCGTCGAGCAGTACTTC. This sequence joins TRBV6-5 and TRBJ2-7; maybe TRBD1 (6 bases). Trimming shortened V by 6 bases and J by 6 bases, and 18 bases separated the two germline ends. The CDR3 runs 14 residues. Germline V lookup: CDR1 MNHEY, CDR2 SVGAGI.

This clone was observed a few times. J is TRBJ2-1 and V is TRBV4-3; 16 nucleotides align to TRBD2. The V and J ends lost 3 bases and 8 bases, in that order; junction bases with no gene match: 1. Germline lookup yields CDR1 LGHNA and CDR2 YSLEER. The CDR3 has 15 amino acids. CDR3 DNA sequence: TGCGCCAGCAGCCAGGGGACTAGCGGGGGGGATGAGCAGTTCTTC. This sequence encodes CASSQGTSGGDEQFF.

This chain joins TRBV19 and TRBJ1-2, with TRBD1 matching 8 bases. Germline loops: CDR1 LNHDA, CDR2 SQIVND (reference sequence). Germline trimming cut 7 bases from V and 8 bases from J; bases unmatched to any gene: 9. The CDR3 runs to 13 residues. CDR3 coding DNA: TGTGCCAGTAAGGACAGGGTAGATCAAGGCTACACCTTC. Protein product: CASKDRVDQGYTF.

This clone was counted between two and nine times. The V call is TRBV7-6, the J call TRBJ2-1, with TRBD1 matching over 10 bases. Germline V gives CDR1 SGHVS, CDR2 FNYEAQ. J gave up 4 bases and V 7 bases, and 10 bases lay outside the gene matches. CDR3 length: 16 residues. For the CDR3, the DNA is TGTGCCAGCACCCCTTTTTGGGGACAGGGGTACAATGAGCAGTTCTTC. Translating it yields CASTPFWGQGYNEQFF.

The gene calls are TRBV9 and TRBJ1-1; D remains unclear. Trimming left V 0 bases short and J 8 bases short, with 14 bases between. The CDR3 consists of 14 residues. The germline V gene has CDR1 SGDLS and CDR2 YYNGEE. CDR3 bases: TGTGCCAGCAGCGTAGTTAATGGGCCAGGCGAAGCTTTCTTT. Protein: CASSVVNGPGEAFF.

The genes are TRBV7-9 and TRBJ2-7; D not resolved. Germline CDR1 and CDR2: SEHNR and FQNEAQ (reference sequence). Trimming removed 4 bases at V and 5 bases at J, with 9 bases between. The CDR3 has 12 residues. DNA for the CDR3: TGTGCCAGCAGCTACGACTGGAACGAGCAGTACTTC. Protein: CASSYDWNEQYF.

The J gene is TRBJ1-2, the V gene TRBV25-1; D perhaps matches TRBD1 (5 bases). Germline V lookup: CDR1 MGHDK, CDR2 SYGVNS. The CDR3 runs to 13 residues. V was cut by 8 bases and J by 8 bases, with 18 bases left in between. CDR3 coding DNA: TGTGCCAGCCGGGGGACGGGCCGTCAAGGCTACACCTTC. It translates to CASRGTGRQGYTF.